What follows is one T cell receptor beta chain and its context. Its antigen is not known. The sample belongs to a study of shared clonotypes between healthy human individuals. General study points: Only blood was sampled; tissue repertoires likely differ.

Naive CD8 isolation took CD45RO-negative cells positively selected for CCR7 and excluded terminally differentiated effector memory CD45RA+ cells. Healthy adults negative for HIV, lacking recent acute infections or vaccinations, served as donors. Produced via immunoSEQ multiplex PCR; TCRdb's table is partial and in-frame only. This repertoire shows hundreds of thousands of clones, just over 90% found once; its top ten account for approximately 24%. Trimming shortened V by 6 bases and J by 3 bases, and 15 bases separated the two germline ends. Germline assignment: CDR1 MGHRA and CDR2 YSYEKL. The CDR3 is made up of 14 amino acids.

Specimen: naive CD8+ T cells sorted from blood. The V gene is TRBV4-1, the J gene TRBJ2-7; D uncertain. This TCR was recovered from a man between 25 and 39 years old in good health. Here the CDR3 reads CASRPLQGIYEQYF. The CDR3 coding sequence is TGCGCCAGCAGACCCCTACAAGGGATCTACGAGCAGTACTTC.